This entry features one T cell receptor (beta chain) sequence. The germline V gene encodes CDR1 SGHRS and CDR2 YFSETQ. The CDR3 is 15 amino acids. V lost 0 bases, J lost 0 bases, and 7 bases lay in between. TCRbeta library preparation incorporated unique molecular identifiers. TCRdb passed the PCR reads through MiXCR, listing each CDR3 protein once. This table holds about 980,000 distinct CDR3 sequences, about 30% found once. This sample is part of a study of T-cell reconstitution after alpha-beta-depleted transplantation in children. Sequenced here: PBMCs, mostly from graft donor cells, sampled 360 days after TCRalphabeta/CD19-depleted stem cell transplant. This chain connects TRBV5-1 to TRBJ2-4; no reliable D call. This receptor was taken from a boy in the first two years of life who had a stem cell transplant for SCID, so the T cells may come from the graft donor. CDR3 amino acids: CASSLGSPAKNIQYF. The CDR3 nucleotides are TGCGCCAGCAGCTTGGGGAGCCCAGCCAAAAACATTCAGTACTTC.